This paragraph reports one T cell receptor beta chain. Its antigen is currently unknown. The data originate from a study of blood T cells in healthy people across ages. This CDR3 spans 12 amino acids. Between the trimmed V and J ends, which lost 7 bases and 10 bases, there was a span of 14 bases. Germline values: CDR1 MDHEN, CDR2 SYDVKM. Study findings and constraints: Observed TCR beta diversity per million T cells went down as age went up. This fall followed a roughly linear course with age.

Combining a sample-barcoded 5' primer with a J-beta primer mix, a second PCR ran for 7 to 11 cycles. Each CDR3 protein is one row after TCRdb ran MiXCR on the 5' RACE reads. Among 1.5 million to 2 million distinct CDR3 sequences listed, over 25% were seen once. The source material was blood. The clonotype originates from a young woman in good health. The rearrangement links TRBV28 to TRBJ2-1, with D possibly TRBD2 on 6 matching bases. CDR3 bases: TGTGCCAGCACCAAGGAGGGGAAAGAGCAGTTCTTC. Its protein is CASTKEGKEQFF.